The 4 T cell receptor beta chains below were found in one sample sequenced in a study of blood T cell repertoires in COVID-19. Sequenced by immunoSEQ multiplex PCR; TCRdb stores in-frame clones only, minus some. The table shows over 150,000 clones, with around 85% occurring only once. Input material: peripheral blood. Source of these receptors: a man older than 75 with COVID-19, enrolled during active disease.

This chain links TRBV2 with TRBJ2-3, with D perhaps TRBD1 (6 bases). The CDR3 runs 16 residues. CDR1 is SNHLY, CDR2 FYNNEI, per germline. The V and J ends lost 7 bases and 0 bases respectively, with 17 bases between them. For the CDR3, the DNA is TGTGCCAGCACCCCCCAGGGGCTGCCTAGCACAGATACGCAGTATTTT. Protein: CASTPQGLPSTDTQYF.

This chain links TRBV3-1 (or the pseudogene TRBV3-2) with TRBJ1-5; tentatively, D is TRBD1 (5 bases). Germline CDR1 reads LGHDT; CDR2 reads YNNKEL (reference sequence). The CDR3 runs 14 residues. With 4 bases removed from V and 6 bases from J, the gap between germline ends came to 13 bases. DNA of the CDR3: TGTGCCAGCAGCCCAGGAGGGGCGACTCAGCCCCAGCATTTT. Residues: CASSPGGATQPQHF.

This chain uses TRBV13 with TRBJ2-7; 9 bases are a match to TRBD2. The CDR3 contains 14 residues. The germline gives CDR1 PRHDT, CDR2 FYEKMQ (reference sequence). The trim removed 3 bases at V and 0 bases at J, leaving 0 bases unmatched. The DNA of the CDR3 is TGTGCCAGCAGCTTTAGCGGGAGCTCCTACGAGCAGTACTTC. Its protein product is CASSFSGSSYEQYF. The variable domain in full, completed from reference TRBV13 and TRBJ2-7, reads AAGVIQSPRHLIKEKRETATLKCYPIPRHDTVYWYQQGPGQDPQFLISFYEKMQSDKGSIPDRFSAQQFSDYHSELNMSSLELGDSALYFCASSFSGSSYEQYFGPGTRLTVT.

This clone was seen only once. Germline is not matched at one junction end, which may reflect a read error. The identical CDR3 is also encoded by other nucleotide sequences in the sample. The V and J genes are TRBV11-3 and TRBJ1-2, with D possibly being TRBD1 (5 bases). CDR1 and CDR2 from the germline V gene are SGHNT and YENEEA. CDR3 length equals 15 residues. The CDR3 here is CASSRPLAGRDGYTF. DNA for the CDR3: TGTGCCAGCAGCCGACCCCTCGCAGGGAGGGATGGCTACACTTTC.